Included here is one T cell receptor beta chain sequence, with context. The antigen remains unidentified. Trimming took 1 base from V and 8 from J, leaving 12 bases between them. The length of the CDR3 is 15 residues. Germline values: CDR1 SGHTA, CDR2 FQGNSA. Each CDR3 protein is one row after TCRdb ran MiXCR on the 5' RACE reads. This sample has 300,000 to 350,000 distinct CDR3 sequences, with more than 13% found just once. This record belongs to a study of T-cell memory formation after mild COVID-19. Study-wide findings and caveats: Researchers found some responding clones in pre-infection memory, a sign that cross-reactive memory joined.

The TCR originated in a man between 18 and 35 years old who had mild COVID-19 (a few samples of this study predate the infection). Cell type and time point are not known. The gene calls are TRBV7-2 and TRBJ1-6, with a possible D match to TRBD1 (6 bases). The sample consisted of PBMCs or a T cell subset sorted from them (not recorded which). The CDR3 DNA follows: TGTGCCAGCAGCTTAGGGACAACAGGGTATTCACCCCTCCACTTT. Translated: CASSLGTTGYSPLHF.